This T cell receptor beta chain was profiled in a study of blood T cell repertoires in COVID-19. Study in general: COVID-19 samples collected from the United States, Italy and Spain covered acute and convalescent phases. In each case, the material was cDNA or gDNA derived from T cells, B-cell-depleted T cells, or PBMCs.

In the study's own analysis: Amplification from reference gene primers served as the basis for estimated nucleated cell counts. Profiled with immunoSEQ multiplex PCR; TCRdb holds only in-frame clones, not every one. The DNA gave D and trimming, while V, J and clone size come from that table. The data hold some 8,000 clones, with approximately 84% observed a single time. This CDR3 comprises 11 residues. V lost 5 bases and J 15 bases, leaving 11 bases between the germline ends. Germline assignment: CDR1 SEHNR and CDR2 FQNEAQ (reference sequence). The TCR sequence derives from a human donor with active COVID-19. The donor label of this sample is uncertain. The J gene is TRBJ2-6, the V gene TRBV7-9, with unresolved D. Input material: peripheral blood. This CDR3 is CASSLEIGLTF. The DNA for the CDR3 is TGTGCCAGCAGCCTTGAAATCGGCCTGACTTTC.